This T cell receptor beta chain was sequenced for a study of shared clonotypes between healthy human individuals. Repertoires were generated with immunoSEQ multiplex PCR, while TCRdb's copy carries only in-frame clones and drops some. This table has roughly 2.1 million clones, 93% appearing once. CD8 cells classed as naive were CD45RO-negative and positively selected for CCR7, excluding terminally differentiated effector memory CD45RA+ cells. Trimming removed 2 bases at V and 4 bases at J, with 17 bases between. Germline CDR1 reads SQVTM; CDR2 reads ANQGSEA. CDR3 length: 15 amino acids. This chain links TRBV29-1 with TRBJ1-2; D is ambiguous. This TCR was sampled from a man aged 18 to 29 in good health. Some clones in this sample may be carry-over from other donors' samples. Sequenced: naive CD8+ T cells from PBMCs. This CDR3 is CSVEPPAGLSYGYTF. CDR3 sequence (DNA): TGCAGCGTTGAACCCCCCGCGGGATTGAGCTATGGCTACACCTTC.